The 2 T cell receptor beta chains listed next were all sequenced from one sample in a study of shared clonotypes between healthy human individuals. The table came from immunoSEQ multiplex PCR; TCRdb's copy has only in-frame clones and leaves some out. The data hold under 1,100,000 clones, with roughly 80% observed a single time. Sequencing was performed on memory CD4+ T cells sorted from blood. Regarding subset: CD45RA-negative fraction. These receptors all stem from a man aged 18 to 30 in good health.

This chain connects TRBV4-1 to TRBJ2-3; TRBD2 matches at 7 bases. The germline V gene has CDR1 MGHRA and CDR2 YSYEKL. V shed 4 bases and J 2 bases; nucleotides not matched to a gene: 6. The length of the CDR3 is 15 residues. The CDR3 DNA reads TGCGCCAGCAGCCCTAGCGGCGCATTCACAGATACGCAGTATTTT. It translates to CASSPSGAFTDTQYF.

This clone was detected only a few times. The chain carries TRBV28 and TRBJ2-3; D remains ambiguous. Germline CDR1 and CDR2: MDHEN and SYDVKM. Trimming shortened V by 6 bases and J by 14 bases, and 15 bases separated the two germline ends. The CDR3 spans 11 residues. The CDR3 DNA sequence: TGTGCCAGCAGCTCACTCGGCCAGATGTATTTT. This codes for CASSSLGQMYF.